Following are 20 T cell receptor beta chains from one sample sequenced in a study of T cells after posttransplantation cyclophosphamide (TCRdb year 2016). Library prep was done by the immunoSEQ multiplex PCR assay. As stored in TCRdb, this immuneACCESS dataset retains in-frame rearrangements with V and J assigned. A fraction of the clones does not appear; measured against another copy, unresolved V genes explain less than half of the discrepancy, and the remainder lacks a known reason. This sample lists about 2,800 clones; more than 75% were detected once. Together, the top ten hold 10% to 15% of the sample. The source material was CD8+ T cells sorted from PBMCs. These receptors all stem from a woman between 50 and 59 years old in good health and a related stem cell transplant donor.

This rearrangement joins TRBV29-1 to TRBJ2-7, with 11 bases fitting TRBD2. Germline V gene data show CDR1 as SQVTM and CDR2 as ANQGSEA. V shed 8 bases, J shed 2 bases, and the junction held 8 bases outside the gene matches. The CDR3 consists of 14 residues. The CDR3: CSRQLAGEPYEQYF. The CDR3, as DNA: TGCAGCCGACAACTAGCGGGAGAGCCCTACGAGCAGTACTTC.

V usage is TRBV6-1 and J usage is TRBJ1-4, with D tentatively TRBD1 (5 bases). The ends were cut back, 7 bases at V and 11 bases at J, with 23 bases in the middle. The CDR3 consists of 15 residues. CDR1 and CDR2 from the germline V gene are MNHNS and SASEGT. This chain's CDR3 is CASNSIGQGVRKLFF. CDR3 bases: TGTGCCAGCAACTCGATCGGGCAGGGTGTGCGGAAACTGTTTTTT.

The CDR3 region is CASSEGTGLSALHF. CDR3 sequence (DNA): TGTGCCAGCAGTGAGGGGACAGGGCTATCGGCCCTCCACTTT. The chain carries TRBV2 and TRBJ1-6; 9 nucleotides line up with TRBD1. The CDR3 length is 14 residues. Germline V gene lookup returns CDR1 SNHLY and CDR2 FYNNEI. V lost 3 bases and J lost 14; bases outside the gene matches: 8.

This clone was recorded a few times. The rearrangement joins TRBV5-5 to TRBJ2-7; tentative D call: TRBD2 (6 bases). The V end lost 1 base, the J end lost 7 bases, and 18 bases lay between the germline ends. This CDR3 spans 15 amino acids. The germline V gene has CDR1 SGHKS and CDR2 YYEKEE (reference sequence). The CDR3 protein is CASSLTGVYRDEQYF. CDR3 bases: TGTGCCAGCAGCTTGACGGGGGTCTACCGAGATGAGCAGTACTTC.

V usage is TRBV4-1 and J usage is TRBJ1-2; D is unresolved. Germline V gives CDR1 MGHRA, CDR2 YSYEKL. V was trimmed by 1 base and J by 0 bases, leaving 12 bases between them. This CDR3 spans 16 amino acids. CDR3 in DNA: TGCGCCAGCAGCCAAGCCTTCTGGGAGACTAACTATGGCTACACCTTC. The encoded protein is CASSQAFWETNYGYTF.

DNA for the CDR3: TGCGCCAGCAGCTTAGGGGCTAGCAATCAGCCCCAGCATTTT. As protein: CASSLGASNQPQHF. This rearrangement joins TRBV5-1 to TRBJ1-5, with D possibly being TRBD1 (5 bases). CDR3 length: 14 residues. The germline V and J ends were trimmed by 2 bases and 0 bases, with 6 bases remaining between them. Germline-derived CDR1 and CDR2 are SGHRS and YFSETQ.

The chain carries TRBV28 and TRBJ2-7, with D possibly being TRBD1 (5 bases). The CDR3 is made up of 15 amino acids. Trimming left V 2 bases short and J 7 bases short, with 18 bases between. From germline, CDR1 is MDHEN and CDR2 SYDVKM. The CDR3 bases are TGTGCCAGCAGTTTAGGTTCAGGGTGGGGTCGGGAGCAGTACTTC. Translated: CASSLGSGWGREQYF.

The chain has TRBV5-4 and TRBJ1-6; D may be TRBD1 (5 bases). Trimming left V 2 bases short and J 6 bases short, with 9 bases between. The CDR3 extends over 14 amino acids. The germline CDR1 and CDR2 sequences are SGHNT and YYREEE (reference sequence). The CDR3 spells CASSFRGGNSPLHF. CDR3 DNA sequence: TGTGCCAGCAGCTTTCGGGGGGGTAATTCACCCCTCCACTTT.

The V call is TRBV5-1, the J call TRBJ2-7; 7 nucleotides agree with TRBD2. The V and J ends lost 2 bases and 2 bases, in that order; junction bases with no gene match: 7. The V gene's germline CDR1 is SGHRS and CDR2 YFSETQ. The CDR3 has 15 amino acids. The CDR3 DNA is TGCGCCAGCAGCTTTGCGGGGGATGCGGCCTACGAGCAGTACTTC. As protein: CASSFAGDAAYEQYF.

Here the CDR3 reads CASSDSGTGHNQPQHF. DNA of the CDR3: TGTGCCAGCAGTGATTCCGGGACAGGTCACAATCAGCCCCAGCATTTT. J is TRBJ1-5 and V is TRBV25-1; 8 bases map to TRBD1. The V segment lost 3 bases and the J segment 3 bases; nucleotides outside the gene matches: 7. CDR3 length: 16 residues. CDR1 is MGHDK, CDR2 SYGVNS, per germline.

CDR3 bases: TGCGCCAGCAGCTCGGCGACAGGGGGCGCCACTGAAGCTTTCTTT. It translates to CASSSATGGATEAFF. The V call is TRBV5-1, the J call TRBJ1-1; 10 bases line up with TRBD1. CDR3 size: 15 residues. With V trimmed by 3 bases and J by 4 bases, 6 bases remained unmatched. Per the germline V gene, CDR1 is SGHRS and CDR2 is YFSETQ. The whole variable domain, remainder taken from reference TRBV5-1 and TRBJ1-1, is KAGVTQTPRYLIKTRGQQVTLSCSPISGHRSVSWYQQTPGQGLQFLFEYFSETQRNKGNFPGRFSGRQFSNSRSEMNVSTLELGDSALYLCASSSATGGATEAFFGQGTRLTVV.

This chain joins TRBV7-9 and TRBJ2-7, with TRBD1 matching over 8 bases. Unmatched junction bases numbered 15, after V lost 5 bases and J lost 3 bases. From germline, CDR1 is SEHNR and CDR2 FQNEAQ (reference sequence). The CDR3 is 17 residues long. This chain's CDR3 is CASSTEPGTGGRYEQYF. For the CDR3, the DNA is TGTGCCAGCAGCACCGAACCTGGGACAGGTGGTCGCTACGAGCAGTACTTC.

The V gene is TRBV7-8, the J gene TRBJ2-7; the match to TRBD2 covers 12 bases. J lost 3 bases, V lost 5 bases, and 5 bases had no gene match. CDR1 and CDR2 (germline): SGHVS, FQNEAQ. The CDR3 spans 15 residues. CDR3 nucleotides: TGTGCCAGCAGCGCCGGGACTAGCGGGTTCTACGAGCAGTACTTC. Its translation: CASSAGTSGFYEQYF.

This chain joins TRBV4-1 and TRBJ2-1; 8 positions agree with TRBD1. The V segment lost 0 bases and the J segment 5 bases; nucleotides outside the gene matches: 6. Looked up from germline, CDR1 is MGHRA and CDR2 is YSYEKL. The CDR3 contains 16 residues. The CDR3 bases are TGCGCCAGCAGCCAAGATGCCGGGACAGGAGACAATGAGCAGTTCTTC. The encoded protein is CASSQDAGTGDNEQFF.

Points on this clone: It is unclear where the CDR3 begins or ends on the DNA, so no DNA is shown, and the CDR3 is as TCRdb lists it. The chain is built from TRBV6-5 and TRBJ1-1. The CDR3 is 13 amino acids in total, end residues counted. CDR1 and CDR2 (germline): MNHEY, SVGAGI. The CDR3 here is CASTSGITPEAFF.

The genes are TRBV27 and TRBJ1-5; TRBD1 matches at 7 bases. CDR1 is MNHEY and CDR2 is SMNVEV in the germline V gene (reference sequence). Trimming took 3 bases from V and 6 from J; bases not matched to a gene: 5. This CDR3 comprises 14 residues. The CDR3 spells CASSFSTGTQPQHF. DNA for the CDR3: TGTGCCAGCAGTTTTTCGACAGGGACTCAGCCCCAGCATTTT.

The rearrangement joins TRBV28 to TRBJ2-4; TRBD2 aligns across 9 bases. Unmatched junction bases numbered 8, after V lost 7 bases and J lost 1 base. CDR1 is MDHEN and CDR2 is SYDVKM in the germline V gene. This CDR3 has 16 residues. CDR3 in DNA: TGTGCCAGCATACCTAGCGGGGTCCCGGCCAAAAACATTCAGTACTTC. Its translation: CASIPSGVPAKNIQYF.

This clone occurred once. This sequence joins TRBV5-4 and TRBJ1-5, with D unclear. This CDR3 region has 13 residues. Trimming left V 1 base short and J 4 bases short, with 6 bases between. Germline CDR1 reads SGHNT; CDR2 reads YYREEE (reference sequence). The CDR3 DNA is TGTGCCAGCAGCTTGTTCCCAAATCAGCCCCAGCATTTT. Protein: CASSLFPNQPQHF.

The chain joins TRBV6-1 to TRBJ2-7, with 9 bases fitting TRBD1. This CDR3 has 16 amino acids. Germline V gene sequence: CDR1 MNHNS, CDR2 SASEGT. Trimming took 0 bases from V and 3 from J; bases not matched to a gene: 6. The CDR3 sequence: CASSEAPGQGSYEQYF. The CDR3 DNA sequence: TGTGCCAGCAGTGAAGCTCCCGGACAGGGGAGCTACGAGCAGTACTTC.

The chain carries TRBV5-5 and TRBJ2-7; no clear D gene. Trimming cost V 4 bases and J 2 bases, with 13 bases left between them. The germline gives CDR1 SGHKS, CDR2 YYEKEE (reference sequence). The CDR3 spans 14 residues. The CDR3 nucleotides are TGTGCCAGCAGCCTCGACACCATAGCCTACGAGCAGTACTTC. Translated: CASSLDTIAYEQYF. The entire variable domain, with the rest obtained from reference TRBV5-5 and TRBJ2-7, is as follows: DAGVTQSPTHLIKTRGQQVTLRCSPISGHKSVSWYQQVLGQGPQFIFQYYEKEERGRGNFPDRFSARQFPNYSSELNVNALLLGDSALYLCASSLDTIAYEQYFGPGTRLTVT.